The rows below give T cell receptor beta chains drawn from one sample of a study of T cell repertoires in cytomegalovirus infection. MiXCR was run by TCRdb on the reads, yielding one entry per CDR3 protein. In the table there are 450,000 to 650,000 distinct CDR3 sequences, about a quarter of which are singletons. The sample was PBMCs. These receptors were taken from a human donor in good health (CMV status not recorded). Some clones in this sample may be carry-over from other donors' samples. CDR3s include the opening cysteine and the closing phenylalanine or tryptophan. The D gene is left open where the match is weak. Only part of the rows carry a size: once, few, many, or a class if the clone is expanded.

J | D | size | V | DNA | CDR3
TRBJ1-5 | . | many | TRBV28 | TGTGCCAGCAGTTTATTCCCGGACCATAGCAATCAGCCCCAGCATTTT | CASSLFPDHSNQPQHF
TRBJ2-5 | . | many | TRBV7-9 | TGTGCCAGCAGCTACCCCCCACAGGGTAGAGAGACCCAGTACTTC | CASSYPPQGRETQYF
TRBJ1-6 | TRBD1 | . | TRBV6-5 | TGTGCCAGCAGAAAAGGGGGCAAGTCACCCCTCCACTTT | CASRKGGKSPLHF
TRBJ2-1 | TRBD2 | . | TRBV11-2 | TGTGCCAGCAGCTTAGTTCGGTCTAGCGGGAGGGCCAGGAATGAGCAGTTCTTC | CASSLVRSSGRARNEQFF
TRBJ2-1 | TRBD2 | many | TRBV6-5 | TGTGCCAGCAGTTACTGGGCTAGCGGGAGATGGGAGCAGTTCTTC | CASSYWASGRWEQFF
TRBJ1-3 | . | many | TRBV7-2 | TGTGCCAGCAGCTTTAGTTTTTCGGACTTATCTGGAAACACCATATATTTT | CASSFSFSDLSGNTIYF
TRBJ1-6 | . | few | TRBV4-2 | TGTGCCAGCAGCCAAGATTGGGAGGAAAGGGGTTCACCCCTCCACTTT | CASSQDWEERGSPLHF
TRBJ1-2 | TRBD1 | many | TRBV6-5 | TGTGCCAGCAGTTACGAGGCAGGGGGCGCGTCCGGCTACACCTTC | CASSYEAGGASGYTF
TRBJ1-5 | . | . | TRBV7-8 | TGTGCCAGCAGTCGTCTAGGTGGGGGCCAGCCCCAGCATTTT | CASSRLGGGQPQHF
TRBJ2-1 | . | . | TRBV29-1 | TGCAGCGTTGAAGTCCTAGCAAACAATGAGCAGTTCTTC | CSVEVLANNEQFF
TRBJ2-2 | TRBD2 | many | TRBV7-8 | TGTGCCAGCGGACTAGCGCGCGGGGAGCTGTTTTTT | CASGLARGELFF
TRBJ2-1 | . | . | TRBV12-3/TRBV12-4 | TGTGCCAGCAGCAAGGACAGCAAACGGGGTGAGCAGTTCTTC | CASSKDSKRGEQFF
TRBJ2-1 | . | few | TRBV6-4 | TGTGCCAGCAGTCTTAACCCCCGCTCCTACAATGAGCAGTTCTTC | CASSLNPRSYNEQFF
TRBJ2-2 | TRBD1 | . | TRBV6-2/TRBV6-3 | TGTGCCAGCAGCTATAACAGGGGGCGGACGAACACCGGGGAGCTGTTTTTT | CASSYNRGRTNTGELFF
TRBJ1-2 | . | few | TRBV27 | TGTGCCAGCAGTTCCCATGGGGACATTGGCGTGGACTATGGCTACACCTTC | CASSSHGDIGVDYGYTF
TRBJ2-3 | . | many | TRBV7-2 | TGTGCCAGCAGCTTCCGCCAGGGGAACACAGATACGCAGTATTTT | CASSFRQGNTDTQYF
TRBJ1-3 | . | few | TRBV7-9 | TGTGCCAGCAGCGCCTATACAGTATCTGACTCTGGAAACACCATATATTTT | CASSAYTVSDSGNTIYF
TRBJ2-1 | TRBD1 | few | TRBV3-1 | TGTGCCAGCAGCCAAGGGGTAAGGGGGCGGGCCAAAGTCCATGAGCAGTTCTTC | CASSQGVRGRAKVHEQFF
TRBJ1-1 | . | . | TRBV30 | TGTGCCTGGAGCCGGGTGACCACTGAAGCTTTCTTT | CAWSRVTTEAFF
TRBJ2-1 | TRBD2 | . | TRBV5-1 | TGCGCCAGCAGTCGTGCTAGCGGGAGGGAATACAATGAGCAGTTCTTC | CASSRASGREYNEQFF
TRBJ2-1 | . | many | TRBV7-2 | TGTGCCAGCAGCTCTTCAGGCGTTTCAAACTCCTACAATGAGCAGTTCTTC | CASSSSGVSNSYNEQFF
TRBJ1-1 | TRBD1 | . | TRBV10-3 | TGTGCCATCACAATGACAGGGATCAAGAACACTGAAGCTTTCTTT | CAITMTGIKNTEAFF
TRBJ1-6 | . | . | TRBV5-4 | TGTGCCAGCAGCTTGGAGGACACCCTAAATTCACCCCTCCACTTT | CASSLEDTLNSPLHF
TRBJ2-3 | . | . | TRBV19 | TGTGCCACGGGCACAGATACGCAGTATTTT | CATGTDTQYF
TRBJ2-6 | . | . | TRBV5-1 | TGCGCCAGCAGCTCCCACACGACAGGTAGCTCTGGGGCCAACGTCCTGACTTTC | CASSSHTTGSSGANVLTF
TRBJ2-3 | . | . | TRBV7-6 | TGTGCCAGCAGCTTAGATGGCAGGGGGGCAGATACGCAGTATTTT | CASSLDGRGADTQYF
TRBJ1-5 | . | . | TRBV5-6 | TGTGCCAGCAGCTCGCGTATCCCGGACAGATATCAGCCCCAGCATTTT | CASSSRIPDRYQPQHF
TRBJ2-1 | . | few | TRBV7-9 | TGTGCCAGCAGCCGAGGGGATATCTCCTACAATGAGCAGTTCTTC | CASSRGDISYNEQFF
TRBJ2-1 | TRBD2 | few | TRBV7-6 | TGTGCCAGCAGCTCTTTAGCGGGACGCCACAATGAGCAGTTCTTC | CASSSLAGRHNEQFF